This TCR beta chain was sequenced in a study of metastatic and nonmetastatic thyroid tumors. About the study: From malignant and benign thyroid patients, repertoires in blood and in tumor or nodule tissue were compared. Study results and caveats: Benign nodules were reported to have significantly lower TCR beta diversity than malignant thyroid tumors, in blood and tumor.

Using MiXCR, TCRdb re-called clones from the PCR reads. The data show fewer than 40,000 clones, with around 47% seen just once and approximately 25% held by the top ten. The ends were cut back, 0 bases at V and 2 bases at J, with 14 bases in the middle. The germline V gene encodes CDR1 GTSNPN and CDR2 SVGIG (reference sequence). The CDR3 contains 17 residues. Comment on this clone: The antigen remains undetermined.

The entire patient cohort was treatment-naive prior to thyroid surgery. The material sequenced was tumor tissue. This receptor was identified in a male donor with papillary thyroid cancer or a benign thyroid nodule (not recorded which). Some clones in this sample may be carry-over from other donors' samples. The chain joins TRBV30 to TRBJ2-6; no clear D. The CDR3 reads CAWSVLGGSAGANVLTF. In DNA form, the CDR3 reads TGTGCCTGGAGTGTACTTGGTGGATCTGCTGGGGCCAACGTCCTGACTTTC.